This is a list of T cell receptor beta chains from one sample in a study of T cells and Merkel cell carcinoma outcomes. Method: immunoSEQ multiplex PCR; TCRdb's copy keeps in-frame clones and lacks some. The data show 320 or so clones, 86% seen once. Sequenced sample: tumor tissue from Merkel cell carcinoma. The receptors shown here come from a human donor with Merkel cell carcinoma. The CDR3 runs from the conserved cysteine through the conserved F or W. The D gene is left open where the match is weak. The size entry is marked missing in some rows and otherwise reads once, few, many or a size class.

D gene: .; clone size: few; J gene: TRBJ2-5; V gene: TRBV7-8; CDR3 protein: CASSPWGGLEETQYF; CDR3 DNA: TGTGCCAGCAGCCCGTGGGGGGGCCTAGAAGAGACCCAGTACTTC
D gene: TRBD2; clone size: .; J gene: TRBJ2-1; V gene: TRBV7-9; CDR3 protein: CASSRGLAGGKGLEQFF; CDR3 DNA: TGTGCCAGCAGCCGGGGACTAGCGGGAGGAAAGGGTCTCGAGCAGTTCTTC
D gene: .; clone size: once; J gene: TRBJ1-1; V gene: TRBV15; CDR3 protein: CATSKGQNTEAFF; CDR3 DNA: TGTGCCACCAGCAAGGGACAGAACACTGAAGCTTTCTTT
D gene: .; clone size: .; J gene: TRBJ2-7; V gene: TRBV5-1; CDR3 protein: CASSLASLADEQYF; CDR3 DNA: TGCGCCAGCAGCTTGGCCAGTCTTGCGGACGAGCAGTACTTC
D gene: .; clone size: once; J gene: TRBJ1-3; V gene: TRBV18; CDR3 protein: CASSPARGVGNTIYF; CDR3 DNA: TGTGCCAGCTCACCGGCAAGGGGCGTTGGAAACACCATATATTTT
D gene: .; clone size: .; J gene: TRBJ1-1; V gene: TRBV28; CDR3 protein: CASSLLGHTEAFF; CDR3 DNA: TGTGCCAGCAGTTTATTAGGGCACACTGAAGCTTTCTTT
D gene: TRBD2; clone size: .; J gene: TRBJ2-1; V gene: TRBV10-1; CDR3 protein: CASSDPGGDEQFF; CDR3 DNA: TGCGCCAGCAGTGACCCGGGAGGCGATGAGCAGTTCTTC
D gene: TRBD2; clone size: .; J gene: TRBJ2-4; V gene: TRBV18; CDR3 protein: CASSPDRWTSKNIQYF; CDR3 DNA: TGTGCCAGCTCACCAGATCGGTGGACTAGCAAAAACATTCAGTACTTC
D gene: .; clone size: once; J gene: TRBJ1-5; V gene: TRBV7-8; CDR3 protein: CASSLANGGDQPQHF; CDR3 DNA: TGTGCCAGCAGCTTAGCGAACGGTGGAGATCAGCCCCAGCATTTT
D gene: TRBD2; clone size: once; J gene: TRBJ2-7; V gene: TRBV18; CDR3 protein: CASSLGGGYEQYF; CDR3 DNA: TGTGCCAGCTCACTAGGCGGGGGCTACGAGCAGTACTTC
D gene: .; clone size: .; J gene: TRBJ1-2; V gene: TRBV11-2; CDR3 protein: CASSFNTFYGYTF; CDR3 DNA: TGTGCCAGCAGCTTCAATACCTTCTATGGCTACACCTTC
D gene: TRBD2; clone size: .; J gene: TRBJ2-2; V gene: TRBV10-1; CDR3 protein: CASLYWTSPAGELFF; CDR3 DNA: TGCGCCAGCCTCTACTGGACTAGTCCTGCCGGGGAGCTGTTTTTT
D gene: .; clone size: .; J gene: TRBJ2-7; V gene: TRBV13; CDR3 protein: CASSSGPDLEQYF; CDR3 DNA: TGTGCCAGCAGCTCCGGCCCGGACCTCGAGCAGTACTTC
D gene: .; clone size: .; J gene: TRBJ2-6; V gene: TRBV7-6; CDR3 protein: CASSRAAKSSQSRANALTF; CDR3 DNA: TGTGCCAGCAGCAGAGCGGCTAAATCCTCACAAAGTCGGGCCAACGCCCTGACTTTC
D gene: .; clone size: .; J gene: TRBJ2-5; V gene: TRBV7-8; CDR3 protein: CASSQETQYF; CDR3 DNA: TGTGCCAGCAGCCAAGAGACCCAGTACTTC
D gene: .; clone size: .; J gene: TRBJ1-1; V gene: TRBV28; CDR3 protein: CVISLGNTEVFF; CDR3 DNA: TGTGTCATCTCTCTGGGGAACACTGAAGTTTTCTTT
D gene: TRBD1; clone size: .; J gene: TRBJ2-3; V gene: TRBV11-3; CDR3 protein: CASSSGQGTDTQYF; CDR3 DNA: TGTGCCAGCAGCTCAGGACAGGGGACAGATACGCAGTATTTT
D gene: TRBD1; clone size: .; J gene: TRBJ1-5; V gene: TRBV7-8; CDR3 protein: CASSSGTGGPYSNQPQHF; CDR3 DNA: TGTGCCAGCAGCTCGGGGACAGGGGGACCTTATAGCAATCAGCCCCAGCATTTT
D gene: .; clone size: .; J gene: TRBJ2-3; V gene: TRBV18; CDR3 protein: CASSPQGGSTDTQYF; CDR3 DNA: TGTGCCAGCTCACCTCAAGGCGGAAGTACAGATACGCAGTATTTT
D gene: TRBD1; clone size: .; J gene: TRBJ1-5; V gene: TRBV4-2; CDR3 protein: CASSQEWGQGYQPQHF; CDR3 DNA: TGTGCCAGCAGCCAAGAGTGGGGACAGGGCTATCAGCCCCAGCATTTT
D gene: .; clone size: .; J gene: TRBJ1-3; V gene: TRBV19; CDR3 protein: CASSRMTGNTIYF; CDR3 DNA: TGTGCCAGTAGTAGGATGACTGGAAACACCATATATTTT
D gene: TRBD1; clone size: .; J gene: TRBJ1-5; V gene: TRBV19; CDR3 protein: CASSPRQGNSNQPQHF; CDR3 DNA: TGTGCCAGTAGTCCTCGACAGGGAAATAGCAATCAGCCCCAGCATTTT
D gene: .; clone size: .; J gene: TRBJ2-3; V gene: TRBV18; CDR3 protein: CASSPQGVSGLRDTQYF; CDR3 DNA: TGTGCCAGCTCACCACAGGGCGTTAGCGGCCTTAGGGATACGCAGTATTTT
D gene: .; clone size: .; J gene: TRBJ1-5; V gene: TRBV28; CDR3 protein: CASSPLGLASNQPQHF; CDR3 DNA: TGTGCCAGCAGTCCATTGGGGTTAGCGAGCAATCAGCCCCAGCATTTT
D gene: .; clone size: once; J gene: TRBJ1-4; V gene: TRBV2; CDR3 protein: CASRTTETNEKLFF; CDR3 DNA: TGTGCCAGCAGGACGACAGAAACTAATGAAAAACTGTTTTTT
D gene: .; clone size: .; J gene: TRBJ2-3; V gene: TRBV7-2; CDR3 protein: CASSLASNYFASTDTQYF; CDR3 DNA: TGTGCCAGCAGCTTAGCGTCTAACTACTTCGCTAGCACAGATACGCAGTATTTT
D gene: TRBD1; clone size: few; J gene: TRBJ2-7; V gene: TRBV28; CDR3 protein: CASSLLGGSLYEQYF; CDR3 DNA: TGTGCCAGCAGTTTATTAGGGGGCTCCCTCTACGAGCAGTACTTC
D gene: TRBD2; clone size: .; J gene: TRBJ2-1; V gene: TRBV7-8; CDR3 protein: CASSLVGASGRNEQFF; CDR3 DNA: TGTGCCAGCAGCTTAGTGGGTGCTAGCGGGAGGAATGAGCAGTTCTTC
D gene: .; clone size: once; J gene: TRBJ2-3; V gene: TRBV5-1; CDR3 protein: CASSLSRRPDTQYF; CDR3 DNA: TGCGCCAGCAGCCTCTCTAGAAGGCCAGATACGCAGTATTTT
D gene: TRBD1; clone size: .; J gene: TRBJ2-1; V gene: TRBV2; CDR3 protein: CASSADRGQYNEQFF; CDR3 DNA: TGTGCCAGCAGTGCCGACAGGGGGCAATACAATGAGCAGTTCTTC
D gene: .; clone size: .; J gene: TRBJ2-5; V gene: TRBV29-1; CDR3 protein: CSVGVVAEETQYF; CDR3 DNA: TGCAGCGTTGGAGTGGTAGCGGAAGAGACCCAGTACTTC
D gene: TRBD2; clone size: .; J gene: TRBJ2-7; V gene: TRBV7-8; CDR3 protein: CASSLGLADPYEQYF; CDR3 DNA: TGTGCCAGCAGCTTGGGACTAGCAGACCCTTACGAGCAGTACTTC
D gene: TRBD2; clone size: .; J gene: TRBJ2-7; V gene: TRBV5-1; CDR3 protein: CASTKSGATFFEQYF; CDR3 DNA: TGCGCCAGCACCAAAAGCGGGGCGACCTTTTTCGAGCAGTACTTC
D gene: .; clone size: few; J gene: TRBJ2-7; V gene: TRBV20-1; CDR3 protein: CSASLYEQYF; CDR3 DNA: TGCAGTGCTAGTCTATACGAGCAGTACTTC
D gene: .; clone size: .; J gene: TRBJ2-7; V gene: TRBV11-2; CDR3 protein: CASSRGEGASSISYEQYF; CDR3 DNA: TGTGCCAGCAGCCGCGGGGAGGGGGCCTCTTCCATCTCCTACGAGCAGTACTTC
D gene: .; clone size: once; J gene: TRBJ2-1; V gene: TRBV7-9; CDR3 protein: CASTKGSNEQFF; CDR3 DNA: TGTGCCAGCACGAAAGGAAGTAACGAGCAGTTCTTC
D gene: TRBD2; clone size: .; J gene: TRBJ2-5; V gene: TRBV4-3; CDR3 protein: CASSQLRGAGGPIETQYF; CDR3 DNA: TGCGCCAGCAGCCAGCTCCGGGGGGCGGGAGGGCCGATAGAGACCCAGTACTTC
D gene: .; clone size: .; J gene: TRBJ1-4; V gene: TRBV6-1; CDR3 protein: CASSENGRSEKLFF; CDR3 DNA: TGTGCCAGCAGTGAGAACGGGAGGAGCGAAAAACTGTTTTTT
D gene: .; clone size: .; J gene: TRBJ2-5; V gene: TRBV5-1; CDR3 protein: CASIGEIQYQETQYF; CDR3 DNA: TGCGCCAGCATCGGGGAAATTCAGTACCAAGAGACCCAGTACTTC
D gene: .; clone size: .; J gene: TRBJ1-5; V gene: TRBV19; CDR3 protein: CASSISSNQPQHF; CDR3 DNA: TGTGCCAGTAGTATATCTAGCAATCAGCCCCAGCATTTT
D gene: TRBD1; clone size: once; J gene: TRBJ1-3; V gene: TRBV4-3; CDR3 protein: CASSQDLQGASGNTIYF; CDR3 DNA: TGCGCCAGCAGCCAAGATCTACAGGGGGCGTCTGGAAACACCATATATTTT
D gene: .; clone size: .; J gene: TRBJ1-1; V gene: TRBV7-9; CDR3 protein: CASSFPTANTEAFF; CDR3 DNA: TGTGCCAGCAGCTTCCCGACAGCGAACACTGAAGCTTTCTTT
D gene: .; clone size: .; J gene: TRBJ1-2; V gene: TRBV28; CDR3 protein: CASSSSLGYTF; CDR3 DNA: TGTGCCAGCAGTTCCTCCTTGGGCTACACCTTC
D gene: .; clone size: .; J gene: TRBJ1-4; V gene: TRBV4-3; CDR3 protein: CASSQDGTGAREKLFF; CDR3 DNA: TGCGCCAGCAGCCAAGATGGAACGGGGGCGCGTGAAAAACTGTTTTTT
D gene: TRBD1; clone size: .; J gene: TRBJ1-1; V gene: TRBV5-1; CDR3 protein: CASSRTGLNTEAFF; CDR3 DNA: TGCGCCAGCAGCAGGACAGGGCTAAACACTGAAGCTTTCTTT
D gene: TRBD2; clone size: once; J gene: TRBJ2-3; V gene: TRBV15; CDR3 protein: CATSRAPGTSGSTDTQYF; CDR3 DNA: TGTGCCACCAGCAGAGCGCCCGGGACTAGCGGCAGCACAGATACGCAGTATTTT
D gene: TRBD1; clone size: .; J gene: TRBJ2-7; V gene: TRBV4-3; CDR3 protein: CASSQGTGTTYEQYF; CDR3 DNA: TGCGCCAGCAGCCAAGGGACAGGGACAACCTACGAGCAGTACTTC
D gene: .; clone size: .; J gene: TRBJ2-5; V gene: TRBV11-3; CDR3 protein: CASSLEGETQYF; CDR3 DNA: TGTGCCAGCAGCTTAGAGGGAGAGACCCAGTACTTC
D gene: .; clone size: once; J gene: TRBJ2-1; V gene: TRBV4-2; CDR3 protein: CASSQDRANEQFF; CDR3 DNA: TGTGCCAGCAGCCAAGATAGAGCCAATGAGCAGTTCTTC
D gene: .; clone size: .; J gene: TRBJ2-1; V gene: TRBV19; CDR3 protein: CASSQGPLEHNEQFF; CDR3 DNA: TGTGCCAGTAGCCAAGGACCGTTGGAACACAATGAGCAGTTCTTC
D gene: .; clone size: .; J gene: TRBJ2-7; V gene: TRBV4-3; CDR3 protein: CASSQDPREDEQYF; CDR3 DNA: TGCGCCAGCAGCCAAGATCCGAGGGAGGACGAGCAGTACTTC
D gene: .; clone size: .; J gene: TRBJ2-2; V gene: TRBV5-1; CDR3 protein: CASSPGGSTGELFF; CDR3 DNA: TGCGCCAGCAGCCCTGGAGGTAGCACCGGGGAGCTGTTTTTT
D gene: TRBD2; clone size: .; J gene: TRBJ2-7; V gene: TRBV2; CDR3 protein: CASTADASGGGSEQYF; CDR3 DNA: TGTGCCAGCACTGCGGACGCTAGCGGAGGCGGTTCCGAGCAGTACTTC
D gene: .; clone size: .; J gene: TRBJ2-1; V gene: TRBV4-1; CDR3 protein: CASSPDFSELYNEQFF; CDR3 DNA: TGCGCCAGCAGCCCGGACTTTTCCGAGCTATACAATGAGCAGTTCTTC